Following are 5 T cell receptor beta chains from one sample sequenced in a study of tumor-infiltrating lymphocytes in oesophageal squamous cell carcinoma. TCRdb called the PCR reads again in MiXCR, with one record for every CDR3 protein. The table shows some 12,000 distinct CDR3 sequences, with around 51% occurring only once. Sample: esophageal tumor tissue. The source is a male donor with esophageal squamous cell carcinoma.

The chain combines TRBV12-5 with TRBJ2-3; 12 bases are a match to TRBD2. J was trimmed by 1 base and V by 6 bases; bases with no gene match: 17. Germline V gene data show CDR1 as LGHNT and CDR2 as FRNRAP. The CDR3 contains 20 residues. The CDR3: CASGRTVGTSGRPRTDTQYF. The CDR3 bases are TGTGCTAGTGGAAGGACAGTTGGCACTAGCGGGAGGCCGCGCACAGATACGCAGTATTTT.

This clonotype appeared a few times. The rearrangement joins TRBV7-2 to TRBJ2-3; D could derive from TRBD1 or TRBD2 (5 bases each). CDR3 size: 13 residues. Per germline, CDR1 SGHTA and CDR2 FQGNSA. V lost 3 bases, J lost 4 bases, and 8 bases lay in between. The CDR3 coding sequence is TGTGCCAGCAGCTTGGGGACGGCAGATACGCAGTATTTT. This gives the protein CASSLGTADTQYF.

The chain uses TRBV7-2 and TRBJ2-4; 8 nucleotides line up with TRBD2. This CDR3 spans 17 amino acids. Losses at the gene ends were 3 bases for V and 2 bases for J; bases not matched to a gene: 9. Germline V lookup: CDR1 SGHTA, CDR2 FQGNSA. The CDR3 is CASSFGEAGVTKNIQYF. The CDR3 region has the DNA TGTGCCAGCAGCTTTGGGGAAGCGGGAGTTACCAAAAACATTCAGTACTTC.

V is TRBV10-2 and J is TRBJ2-5; no clear D. The CDR3 sequence is 10 residues long. Deletions cut 11 bases from V and 5 bases from J, with 9 bases between. CDR1 and CDR2 from the germline V gene are WSHSY and SAAADI. CDR3 nucleotide sequence: TGCGCCGCAGGCGAGGAGACCCAGTACTTC. Amino acid sequence: CAAGEETQYF.

This clonotype came up many times. The rearrangement joins TRBV5-1 to TRBJ2-7; D perhaps matches TRBD2 (5 bases). V was clipped by 0 bases and J by 6 bases, with 22 bases between them. CDR1 and CDR2 from the germline V gene are SGHRS and YFSETQ. The CDR3 runs 17 residues. The CDR3 DNA reads as TGCGCCAGCAGCTTGGATCTGCGGCGGGCCATGGGGAGCGAGCAGTACTTC. This sequence encodes CASSLDLRRAMGSEQYF. Complete variable domain (other parts from reference TRBV5-1 and TRBJ2-7): KAGVTQTPRYLIKTRGQQVTLSCSPISGHRSVSWYQQTPGQGLQFLFEYFSETQRNKGNFPGRFSGRQFSNSRSEMNVSTLELGDSALYLCASSLDLRRAMGSEQYFGPGTRLTVT.